A single sample gave rise to the 32 T cell receptor beta chains below, sequenced in a study of identical twins. Using its own MiXCR run on the 5' RACE reads, TCRdb lists one record per CDR3 protein. The sample has about 340,000 distinct CDR3 sequences, about 10% seen once. The sample consisted of naive T cells sorted from blood. These receptors all stem from a woman between 50 and 59 years old in good health.

This chain uses TRBV7-2 with TRBJ2-7, with 9 bases aligning to TRBD2. The J segment lost 2 bases and the V segment lost 3 bases, leaving 11 bases of the junction unmatched. The CDR3 is made up of 17 amino acids. The V gene's germline CDR1 is SGHTA and CDR2 FQGNSA. The CDR3 DNA follows: TGTGCCAGCAGCTTCTCCCCAGCGGGAGGTGTACCCTACGAGCAGTACTTC. Residues: CASSFSPAGGVPYEQYF.

The chain has TRBV6-4 and TRBJ1-2; D might be TRBD1 (5 bases). V was shortened by 6 bases and J by 1 base, with 21 bases between the two germline ends. Germline CDR1 MRHNA, CDR2 SNTAGT. This CDR3 spans 17 amino acids. CDR3 DNA: TGTGCCAGCAGCCGAACTCAAGGGACCGCGAATAACTATGGCTACACCTTC. Translated, it gives CASSRTQGTANNYGYTF.

This clonotype appeared a single time. Since no conserved phenylalanine or tryptophan closes the CDR3, a read error is the likely cause. This chain uses TRBV12-3 or TRBV12-4 with TRBJ2-1; 10 bases map to TRBD2. CDR3 length: 15 amino acids. V lost 6 bases and J lost 3; bases outside the gene matches: 5. This CDR3 is CASRRTSGNYNEQFY. Written as DNA, the CDR3 is TGTGCCAGCAGGCGGACTAGCGGAAACTACAATGAGCAGTTCTAC.

The CDR3 spells CATGGFDEQFF. CDR3 DNA: TGTGCCACCGGGGGCTTCGATGAGCAGTTCTTC. The V and J genes are TRBV24-1 and TRBJ2-1; perhaps TRBD1 as D (6 bases). Trimming removed 9 bases from V and 8 bases from J, with 10 bases in between. The V gene's germline CDR1 is KGHDR and CDR2 SFDVKD. The CDR3 runs to 11 residues.

This clonotype was counted a few times. The gene calls are TRBV3-1 and TRBJ2-1, with D tentatively TRBD2 (5 bases). Trimming cost V 6 bases and J 6 bases, with 12 bases left between them. The CDR3 has 13 residues. Looked up from germline, CDR1 is LGHDT and CDR2 is YNNKEL (reference sequence). CDR3 protein: CASRASYRNEQFF. The CDR3, as DNA: TGTGCCAGCAGGGCTAGCTATCGCAATGAGCAGTTCTTC.

The chain recombines TRBV5-1 with TRBJ2-3; either TRBD1 or TRBD2 may fit D (6 bases each). The germline gives CDR1 SGHRS, CDR2 YFSETQ. The CDR3 sequence is 16 residues long. V dropped 1 base and J dropped 2 bases, with 14 bases sitting between them. The CDR3 reads CASSLSVGGYTDTQYF. Written as DNA, the CDR3 is TGCGCCAGCAGCTTGTCCGTGGGGGGCTACACAGATACGCAGTATTTT.

This clonotype was seen many times. The rearrangement links TRBV12-3 or TRBV12-4 to TRBJ2-2; 13 bases fit TRBD2. The CDR3 contains 16 residues. The ends lost 7 bases at V and 2 bases at J; junction bases unmatched: 4. Here the CDR3 reads CASIKGLAGNTGELFF. CDR3 in DNA: TGTGCCAGCATTAAGGGACTAGCGGGAAACACCGGGGAGCTGTTTTTT.

The rearrangement links TRBV20-1 to TRBJ1-2, with TRBD1 as a possible D gene (6 bases). The germline V gene has CDR1 DFQATT and CDR2 SNEGSKA (reference sequence). Trimming took off 5 bases at V and 7 bases at J, with 17 bases between the two ends. The CDR3 spans 13 residues. CDR3 amino acids: CSAPPPGQVGYTF. The CDR3 coding sequence is TGCAGTGCTCCCCCTCCGGGACAAGTTGGCTACACCTTC.

In this sample, this clonotype turned up many times. The J gene is TRBJ2-5, the V gene TRBV7-3; D not resolved. The germline gives CDR1 SGHTA, CDR2 FQGTGA. Trimming shortened V by 2 bases and J by 5 bases, and 9 bases separated the two germline ends. CDR3 size: 13 residues. The CDR3: CASSLGYRETQYF. In DNA, the CDR3 is TGTGCCAGCAGCTTAGGTTATCGTGAGACCCAGTACTTC. Based on the CDR3 plus reference TRBV7-3 and TRBJ2-5, the full variable domain is GAGVSQTPSNKVTEKGKYVELRCDPISGHTALYWYRQSLGQGPEFLIYFQGTGAADDSGLPNDRFFAVRPEGSVSTLKIQRTERGDSAVYLCASSLGYRETQYFGPGTRLLVL.

The chain combines TRBV5-1 with TRBJ2-3; perhaps TRBD2 as D (6 bases). The CDR3 has 15 residues. Trimming took 2 bases from V and 5 from J, leaving 15 bases between them. Germline CDR1 and CDR2: SGHRS and YFSETQ. The CDR3 DNA reads as TGCGCCAGCAGCTTCCCGGACGGGAGTGTAGATACGCAGTATTTT. It specifies CASSFPDGSVDTQYF.

The chain has TRBV27 and TRBJ2-6, with D hard to call. The length of the CDR3 is 15 residues. Germline loops: CDR1 MNHEY, CDR2 SMNVEV (reference sequence). V gave up 7 bases and J gave up 0 bases, with 10 bases separating them. The CDR3 is CASTPLGSGANVLTF. In DNA form, the CDR3 reads TGTGCCAGCACCCCCCTGGGCTCTGGGGCCAACGTCCTGACTTTC.

This clonotype showed up just a few times. The V gene is TRBV10-2, the J gene TRBJ2-1; 7 bases align to TRBD2. The V gene's germline CDR1 is WSHSY and CDR2 SAAADI. The ends lost 3 bases at V and 3 bases at J; junction bases unmatched: 2. There are 14 residues in the CDR3. The CDR3 here is CASSDTSDYNEQFF. The CDR3 DNA sequence: TGCGCCAGCAGTGATACTAGCGACTACAATGAGCAGTTCTTC.

This clonotype was detected only a few times. This chain links TRBV25-1 with TRBJ2-1, with D maybe TRBD1 (5 bases). The CDR3 totals 18 residues. CDR1 and CDR2 from the germline V gene are MGHDK and SYGVNS. Trimming pared 4 bases from V and 7 bases from J, leaving 26 bases between. CDR3 bases: TGTGCCAGCAGTGGGAGACGTATAGGCAGGGTAGGAAGAAATGAGCAGTTCTTC. Its protein is CASSGRRIGRVGRNEQFF.

This chain connects TRBV12-3 or TRBV12-4 to TRBJ1-1; the D gene is possibly TRBD1 (6 bases). Trimming shortened V by 5 bases and J by 0 bases, and 10 bases separated the two germline ends. This CDR3 is built from 14 residues. In DNA form, the CDR3 reads TGTGCCAGCAGTACGGGACAAATGAACACTGAAGCTTTCTTT. It yields the protein CASSTGQMNTEAFF.

The table lists this clonotype with a few counts. This chain joins TRBV6-6 and TRBJ2-1; 7 bases agree with TRBD2. Germline CDR1 is MNHNY and CDR2 is SVGAGI (reference sequence). The length of the CDR3 is 16 residues. V trimming: 1 base; J trimming: 7 bases; junction bases outside the gene matches: 10. The CDR3 here is CASSYLIAGEGNEQFF. CDR3 sequence (DNA): TGTGCCAGCAGTTACTTAATTGCGGGAGAGGGGAATGAGCAGTTCTTC.

This clonotype came up many times. The rearrangement links TRBV21-1 to TRBJ2-7. TRBV21-1 corresponds to a pseudogene. The CDR3 has 12 amino acids. The CDR3 loop reads CASSKDECEQYV. CDR3 DNA sequence: TGTGCCAGCAGCAAAGATGAATGCGAGCAGTACGTC.

This chain joins TRBV12-5 and TRBJ1-2, with unresolved D. The CDR3 extends over 15 amino acids. From germline, CDR1 is LGHNT and CDR2 FRNRAP. V lost 7 bases and J lost 3, with 18 bases in between. CDR3: CASVGKGQSDYGYTF. CDR3 nucleotide sequence: TGTGCTAGTGTCGGGAAGGGTCAGTCCGACTATGGCTACACCTTC. The full variable domain, its missing parts supplied by reference TRBV12-5 and TRBJ1-2, is DARVTQTPRHKVTEMGQEVTMRCQPILGHNTVFWYRQTMMQGLELLAYFRNRAPLDDSGMPKDRFSAEMPDATLATLKIQPSEPRDSAVYFCASVGKGQSDYGYTFGSGTRLTVV.

This clonotype has just a few counts. The chain couples TRBV5-1 to TRBJ2-2; no definite D call. The CDR3 length is 15 residues. Trimming shortened V by 3 bases and J by 9 bases, and 18 bases separated the two germline ends. CDR1 and CDR2 (germline): SGHRS, YFSETQ. CDR3 loop: CASSWGASDVRELFF. As DNA, the CDR3 is TGCGCCAGCAGCTGGGGTGCGTCGGACGTGAGGGAGCTGTTTTTT.

This clonotype was counted between two and nine times. The rearrangement uses TRBV10-3 and TRBJ2-3; TRBD2 matches 12 bases. The CDR3 sequence is 14 residues long. Looked up from germline, CDR1 is ENHRY and CDR2 is SYGVKD. Unmatched junction bases numbered 2, after V lost 4 bases and J lost 6 bases. The chain's CDR3 is CAISVTSGSDTQYF. The CDR3 nucleotides read TGTGCCATCAGTGTGACTAGCGGGAGCGATACGCAGTATTTT.

This chain connects TRBV29-1 to TRBJ2-1; 7 nucleotides match TRBD1. CDR1 and CDR2 from the germline V gene are SQVTM and ANQGSEA. This CDR3 has 14 amino acids. V was clipped by 7 bases and J by 6 bases; unmatched bases: 12. The CDR3 coding sequence is TGCAGCGCCATGGTAGGGGGCATAGGCAATGAGCAGTTCTTC. Protein: CSAMVGGIGNEQFF.

About this clonotype itself: Just one base apart from a much larger clone, this may be a read error. The chain combines TRBV12-3 or TRBV12-4 with TRBJ2-4; no clear D. The CDR3 length is 12 residues. V was clipped by 5 bases and J by 16 bases, with 18 bases between them. CDR3 residues: CASSQRRSQKYF. The CDR3 nucleotides read TGTGCCAGCAGTCAACGCCGGTCCCAAAAATACTTC.

This clonotype was recorded a few times. In nucleotides, the CDR3 is TGCAGTGCTAGTAAACTCGACAATGAGCAGTTCTTC. Encoded protein: CSASKLDNEQFF. The genes are TRBV20-1 and TRBJ2-1; D is ambiguous. Germline CDR1 reads DFQATT; CDR2 reads SNEGSKA (reference sequence). V was cut by 3 bases and J by 5 bases, with 8 bases left in between. The CDR3 has 12 amino acids.

This clonotype was counted only a few times. V gene TRBV25-1 combines with J gene TRBJ2-1, with 13 positions matching TRBD2. J lost 15 bases, V lost 3 bases, and 8 bases had no gene match. The CDR3 spans 14 residues. The germline V gene encodes CDR1 MGHDK and CDR2 SYGVNS. The CDR3: CASSDGGLAGRGFF. The CDR3 DNA reads as TGTGCCAGCAGTGATGGGGGACTAGCGGGAAGGGGGTTCTTC. The full variable domain, its missing parts supplied by reference TRBV25-1 and TRBJ2-1, is EADIYQTPRYLVIGTGKKITLECSQTMGHDKMYWYQQDPGMELHLIHYSYGVNSTEKGDLSSESTVSRIRTEHFPLTLESARPSHTSQYLCASSDGGLAGRGFFGPGTRLTVL.

This clonotype was counted ten times or more. The V gene is TRBV5-1, the J gene TRBJ2-2; 8 bases are shared with TRBD2. Germline CDR1 and CDR2: SGHRS and YFSETQ. V was pared by 4 bases and J by 5 bases, with 10 bases of the junction left unmatched. CDR3 length: 16 residues. CDR3 sequence reads: CASSTQTSGATGELFF. CDR3 nucleotides: TGCGCCAGCAGCACCCAAACTAGCGGAGCGACCGGGGAGCTGTTTTTT.

This clonotype was counted between two and nine times. This chain uses TRBV12-3 or TRBV12-4 with TRBJ1-1; D is possibly TRBD1 (6 bases). The V gene lost 4 bases and the J gene lost 11 bases, with 26 bases spanning the gap. The CDR3 contains 16 residues. The CDR3 spells CASSSALGQGWLRAFF. CDR3 nucleotides: TGTGCCAGCAGTTCCGCCCTGGGACAAGGGTGGCTGCGGGCTTTCTTT.

In this sample, this clonotype turned up a few times. The CDR3 is CASSWGFSGNQPQHF. In DNA form, the CDR3 reads TGTGCCAGCAGTTGGGGTTTTAGTGGCAATCAGCCCCAGCATTTT. V usage is TRBV28 and J usage is TRBJ1-5, with D unclear. Trimming shortened V by 4 bases and J by 2 bases, and 12 bases separated the two germline ends. Per germline, CDR1 MDHEN and CDR2 SYDVKM. This CDR3 spans 15 amino acids.

The rearrangement uses TRBV7-8 and TRBJ2-5, with TRBD1 matching over 11 bases. V trimming: 5 bases; J trimming: 5 bases; junction bases outside the gene matches: 7. The germline V gene encodes CDR1 SGHVS and CDR2 FQNEAQ. The CDR3 length is 15 residues. CDR3: CASSPRDRGWETQYF. In nucleotides, the CDR3 is TGTGCCAGCAGCCCCCGGGACAGGGGGTGGGAGACCCAGTACTTC.

This clonotype was counted between two and nine times. The chain is built from TRBV5-1 and TRBJ2-1; D may match TRBD1 or TRBD2 (5 bases each). This CDR3 spans 13 amino acids. V lost 9 bases, J lost 7 bases, and 17 bases lay in between. Germline V lookup: CDR1 SGHRS, CDR2 YFSETQ. CDR3 loop: CATRKGTTNEQFF. In DNA form, the CDR3 reads TGCGCCACCCGAAAAGGGACGACAAATGAGCAGTTCTTC.

The chain links TRBV14 to TRBJ1-1; D is undetermined. The V end lost 4 bases, the J end lost 8 bases, and 8 bases lay between the germline ends. The V gene's germline CDR1 is SGHDN and CDR2 FVKESK. The CDR3 sequence is 11 residues long. CDR3 residues: CASSPMGEAFF. DNA for the CDR3: TGTGCCAGCAGCCCCATGGGGGAAGCTTTCTTT.

In its sample, this clonotype was seen many times. This chain joins TRBV4-2 and TRBJ1-1; perhaps TRBD1 as D (6 bases). CDR1 and CDR2 (germline): LGHNA, YNFKEQ. CDR3 size: 16 residues. Between the trimmed V and J ends, which lost 0 bases and 4 bases, there was a span of 15 bases. DNA for the CDR3: TGTGCCAGCAGCCAAGAGGGGGGCAGGGCGTTCACTGAAGCTTTCTTT. Encoded protein: CASSQEGGRAFTEAFF.

This clonotype was counted between two and nine times. The chain uses TRBV4-1 and TRBJ2-1, with 13 bases identical to TRBD2. Germline loops: CDR1 MGHRA, CDR2 YSYEKL. This CDR3 has 17 residues. V trimming: 0 bases; J trimming: 6 bases; junction bases outside the gene matches: 5. CDR3 DNA sequence: TGCGCCAGCAGCCAAGAGGGACTAGCGGGATCGGGCAATGAGCAGTTCTTC. Its protein is CASSQEGLAGSGNEQFF.

This clonotype was detected many times. The gene calls are TRBV29-1 and TRBJ2-3; possibly TRBD1 for D (5 bases). Per germline, CDR1 SQVTM and CDR2 ANQGSEA. This CDR3 contains 12 residues. Trimming took 5 bases from V and 5 from J, leaving 11 bases between them. CDR3 DNA sequence: TGCAGCGTTAAGGGGCTCGTAGATACGCAGTATTTT. Translation: CSVKGLVDTQYF.